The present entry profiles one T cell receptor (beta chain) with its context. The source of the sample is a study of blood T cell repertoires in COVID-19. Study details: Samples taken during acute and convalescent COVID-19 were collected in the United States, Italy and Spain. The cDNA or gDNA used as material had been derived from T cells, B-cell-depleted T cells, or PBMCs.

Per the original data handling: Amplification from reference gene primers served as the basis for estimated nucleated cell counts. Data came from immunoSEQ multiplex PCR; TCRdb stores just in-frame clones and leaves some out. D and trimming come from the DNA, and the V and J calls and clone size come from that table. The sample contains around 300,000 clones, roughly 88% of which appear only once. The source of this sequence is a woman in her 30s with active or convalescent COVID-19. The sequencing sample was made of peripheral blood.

CDR3 in amino acids: CASSDSWDRVYNEQFF. The CDR3 nucleotides are TGTGCCAGCAGTGACTCCTGGGACAGGGTATACAATGAGCAGTTCTTC. The chain carries TRBV6-4 and TRBJ2-1, with 9 bases aligning to TRBD1. Trimming at V came to 0 bases and at J to 4 bases, leaving 4 bases not matched to a gene. Germline assignment: CDR1 MRHNA and CDR2 SNTAGT. The length of the CDR3 is 16 residues.